This entry lists 8 T cell receptor beta chains sequenced from one sample in a study of post-analysis software for immune sequencing data. General study results and limits: Relative to controls, patients had about 5 TRBV segments at higher frequency, with TRBV5-6, TRBV5-1 and TRBV20-1 among these.

Their antigens are not known. TCR beta libraries were prepared from cDNA with unique molecular identifiers. Each CDR3 protein is one row after TCRdb ran MiXCR on the PCR reads. Of hundreds of thousands of distinct CDR3 sequences listed, approximately 60% were seen once; the top ten hold roughly 10%. The sample consisted of blood. Receptors were obtained from a girl aged 2 to 10 with multiple sclerosis.

The chain recombines TRBV15 with TRBJ1-1; 8 bases map to TRBD1. The CDR3 spans 12 residues. CDR1 and CDR2 from the germline V gene are LNHNV and YYDKDF (reference sequence). V lost 3 bases, J lost 10 bases, and 4 bases stayed unmatched. The CDR3 protein is CATSSQGARAFF. DNA of the CDR3: TGTGCCACCAGCAGTCAGGGGGCTAGAGCTTTCTTT.

The chain recombines TRBV20-1 with TRBJ2-7, with 7 bases matching TRBD2. Unmatched junction bases numbered 13, after V lost 3 bases and J lost 2 bases. CDR3 length: 16 amino acids. The germline V gene encodes CDR1 DFQATT and CDR2 SNEGSKA (reference sequence). CDR3 region: CSASSAGRGETYEQYF. The CDR3 bases are TGCAGTGCTAGTTCCGCTGGCCGGGGGGAAACCTACGAGCAGTACTTC.

This clonotype has more than one count but fewer than ten. The chain carries TRBV20-1 and TRBJ2-1, with TRBD2 identical over 11 bases. Trimming at V came to 3 bases and at J to 7 bases, leaving 8 bases not matched to a gene. The CDR3 has 15 residues. Per germline, CDR1 DFQATT and CDR2 SNEGSKA (reference sequence). For the CDR3, the DNA is TGCAGTGCTAGTTCACTAGCGGGAGTCAGTAATGAGCAGTTCTTC. It codes for CSASSLAGVSNEQFF.

V and J are TRBV12-3 or TRBV12-4 and TRBJ1-2, with no clear D. Trimming removed 3 bases from V and 1 base from J, with 9 bases in between. The CDR3 contains 14 residues. CDR3 sequence: CASSFKRFNYGYTF. The CDR3 coding sequence is TGTGCCAGCAGTTTTAAACGATTTAACTATGGCTACACCTTC.

This clonotype has only one observation. This rearrangement joins TRBV5-4 to TRBJ2-1, with D possibly being TRBD1 (5 bases). The CDR3 length is 14 residues. The germline V and J ends were trimmed by 4 bases and 5 bases, with 13 bases remaining between them. The germline V gene encodes CDR1 SGHNT and CDR2 YYREEE (reference sequence). CDR3 nucleotide sequence: TGTGCCAGCAGCAAATCAGACAGACACAATGAGCAGTTCTTC. Translation gives CASSKSDRHNEQFF.

The chain uses TRBV5-1 and TRBJ2-5; 9 bases are shared with TRBD1. The CDR3 runs to 15 residues. With 5 bases clipped from V and 2 bases from J, the junction kept 7 bases outside the gene matches. Germline V gene sequence: CDR1 SGHRS, CDR2 YFSETQ. The CDR3 DNA is TGCGCCAGCAGTTTTGCCGGGACAGGGCAAGAGACCCAGTACTTC. This encodes CASSFAGTGQETQYF.

The V gene is TRBV6-5, the J gene TRBJ1-4, with D uncertain. CDR1 is MNHEY and CDR2 is SVGAGI in the germline V gene. Deletions cut 9 bases from V and 0 bases from J, with 5 bases between. The CDR3 totals 12 residues. CDR3 in amino acids: CASRATNEKLFF. The CDR3 DNA reads TGTGCCAGTCGAGCAACTAATGAAAAACTGTTTTTT.

This clonotype has a handful of counts. The rearrangement joins TRBV15 to TRBJ2-1; 9 bases are a match to TRBD1. Trimming removed 1 base from V and 8 bases from J; junction bases left unmatched: 3. CDR1 is LNHNV, CDR2 YYDKDF, per germline (reference sequence). The CDR3 extends over 14 amino acids. The CDR3 region is CATSRGTGEHEQFF. Written as DNA, the CDR3 is TGTGCCACCAGCAGAGGGACAGGGGAGCATGAGCAGTTCTTC.